What follows are 17 T cell receptor beta chains derived from one specimen sequenced in a study of shared clonotypes between healthy human individuals. TCRdb's copy holds only in-frame clones and misses some; the assay was immunoSEQ multiplex PCR. Of about 2 million clones listed, less than 95% are singletons. Naive CD8 cells lacked CD45RO and underwent positive selection for CCR7, leaving out terminally differentiated effector memory CD45RA+ cells. Source material: naive CD8+ T cells sorted from blood. Receptors were obtained from a man between 18 and 35 years old in good health.

The rearrangement joins TRBV7-9 to TRBJ2-7, with 10 bases aligning to TRBD1. The CDR3 is 15 amino acids. Losses at the gene ends were 1 base for V and 2 bases for J; bases not matched to a gene: 2. Germline loops: CDR1 SEHNR, CDR2 FQNEAQ (reference sequence). CDR3 bases: TGTGCCAGCAGCTTAGGTGGGACAGGGGCCTACGAGCAGTACTTC. It codes for CASSLGGTGAYEQYF.

The rearrangement uses TRBV10-3 and TRBJ1-1, with 8 bases matching TRBD1. Germline-derived CDR1 and CDR2 are ENHRY and SYGVKD. The CDR3 is made up of 15 amino acids. The V and J ends lost 6 bases and 1 base, in that order; junction bases with no gene match: 7. Written as DNA, the CDR3 is TGTGCCATCAGCAAATCGGACAGGGCGAACACTGAAGCTTTCTTT. The encoded protein is CAISKSDRANTEAFF.

The rearrangement uses TRBV11-3 and TRBJ2-1, with TRBD2 matching 9 bases. CDR3 size: 15 residues. The V gene end was trimmed by 4 bases and the J gene end by 3 bases; junction bases not matched to a gene: 4. Germline values: CDR1 SGHNT, CDR2 YENEEA. The CDR3, as DNA: TGTGCCAGCAGCTCGGGACTAGCCCTCTACAATGAGCAGTTCTTC. Translating gives CASSSGLALYNEQFF.

The chain links TRBV5-1 to TRBJ1-2; TRBD1 might be the D (5 bases). V was trimmed by 6 bases and J by 3 bases, leaving 9 bases between them. The CDR3 is made up of 12 amino acids. Germline V gives CDR1 SGHRS, CDR2 YFSETQ. The CDR3 protein is CASMGDHYGYTF. DNA for the CDR3: TGCGCCAGCATGGGGGACCACTATGGCTACACCTTC.

The chain carries TRBV11-3 and TRBJ2-1; D might be TRBD2 (5 bases). CDR3 size: 14 residues. V was shortened by 4 bases and J by 10 bases, with 17 bases between the two germline ends. Looked up from germline, CDR1 is SGHNT and CDR2 is YENEEA. The CDR3 bases are TGTGCCAGCAGCTCGACCTACCCCGAGGGAGAGCAGTTCTTC. Translated, it gives CASSSTYPEGEQFF.

Regarding this clone: Other nucleotide sequences from this sample produce the same CDR3. The chain combines TRBV9 with TRBJ2-1; D is possibly TRBD1 or TRBD2 (5 bases each). The V end lost 0 bases, the J end lost 4 bases, and 11 bases lay between the germline ends. The CDR3 is 15 amino acids. The germline gives CDR1 SGDLS, CDR2 YYNGEE. The CDR3 loop reads CASSVAGTGYNEQFF. CDR3 nucleotides: TGTGCCAGCAGCGTAGCAGGGACGGGGTACAATGAGCAGTTCTTC.

The rearrangement joins TRBV6-5 to TRBJ2-2; D remains ambiguous. The ends were cut back, 2 bases at V and 8 bases at J, with 15 bases in the middle. Germline loops: CDR1 MNHEY, CDR2 SVGAGI. The CDR3 extends over 15 amino acids. The CDR3 DNA follows: TGTGCCAGCAGTTACGGCGGACCTCTAAGGGGGGAGCTGTTTTTT. It yields the protein CASSYGGPLRGELFF.

This sequence joins TRBV28 and TRBJ2-7; TRBD2 might be the D (5 bases). Germline V gene sequence: CDR1 MDHEN, CDR2 SYDVKM. There are 14 residues in the CDR3. Trimming left V 6 bases short and J 2 bases short, with 14 bases between. Written as DNA, the CDR3 is TGTGCCAGCAGCCTGCTAGCTCATACCTACGAGCAGTACTTC. Its translation: CASSLLAHTYEQYF.

This chain joins TRBV13 and TRBJ2-7; D is ambiguous. The V gene lost 4 bases and the J gene lost 1 base, with 17 bases spanning the gap. The germline CDR1 and CDR2 sequences are PRHDT and FYEKMQ (reference sequence). This CDR3 has 16 residues. For the CDR3, the DNA is TGTGCCAGCAGCTCGACCCACAGCTTATTTTCCTACGAGCAGTACTTC. Protein product: CASSSTHSLFSYEQYF.

CDR3 sequence reads: CASSELGTTGREQYF. The CDR3 coding sequence is TGTGCCAGCAGTGAATTGGGGACTACGGGTCGCGAGCAGTACTTC. This chain joins TRBV6-1 and TRBJ2-7; 7 nucleotides line up with TRBD2. Per the germline V gene, CDR1 is MNHNS and CDR2 is SASEGT. The J segment lost 6 bases and the V segment lost 2 bases, leaving 10 bases of the junction unmatched. The length of the CDR3 is 15 residues.

The CDR3 DNA follows: TGCGCCAGCAGCGACAGACGTTCCTACGAGCAGTACTTC. Its translation: CASSDRRSYEQYF. The V gene is TRBV4-1, the J gene TRBJ2-7, with D possibly TRBD1 on 5 matching bases. Germline CDR1 MGHRA, CDR2 YSYEKL. CDR3 size: 13 residues. The ends were cut back, 5 bases at V and 1 base at J, with 9 bases in the middle.

In the case of this clone: Additional DNA sequences in this sample encode the identical CDR3. The rearrangement links TRBV6-5 to TRBJ2-7; D is unresolved. There are 14 residues in the CDR3. Trimming took 0 bases from V and 4 from J, leaving 10 bases between them. The V gene's germline CDR1 is MNHEY and CDR2 SVGAGI. The CDR3 reads CASSYSLPDYEQYF. CDR3 DNA sequence: TGTGCCAGCAGTTACTCGTTGCCGGATTACGAGCAGTACTTC.

The J gene is TRBJ1-1, the V gene TRBV4-1; unclear D gene. V shed 4 bases and J shed 0 bases, with 24 bases lying between them. Per germline, CDR1 MGHRA and CDR2 YSYEKL. The CDR3 totals 19 residues. In DNA form, the CDR3 reads TGCGCCAGCAGCCCGCGGCTTTGGGCGGGCGAGGGCATGAACACTGAAGCTTTCTTT. It codes for CASSPRLWAGEGMNTEAFF.

This chain connects TRBV19 to TRBJ2-2, with D unclear. This CDR3 comprises 17 residues. Trimming took off 3 bases at V and 0 bases at J, with 14 bases between the two ends. Germline CDR1 LNHDA, CDR2 SQIVND (reference sequence). CDR3 DNA sequence: TGTGCCAGTAGTATTTCCGACACCCAAGCGAACACCGGGGAGCTGTTTTTT. It codes for CASSISDTQANTGELFF.

The chain couples TRBV6-8 to TRBJ2-7, with TRBD1 as a possible D gene (6 bases). The CDR3 runs 14 residues. Per the germline V gene, CDR1 is MNHGY and CDR2 is SAAAGT. Trimming shortened V by 5 bases and J by 3 bases, and 14 bases separated the two germline ends. The CDR3 reads CASSTPGHSYEQYF. CDR3 sequence (DNA): TGTGCCAGCAGTACACCGGGACACAGCTACGAGCAGTACTTC.

The genes are TRBV4-1 and TRBJ1-4; no clear D gene. The length of the CDR3 is 14 residues. Germline V lookup: CDR1 MGHRA, CDR2 YSYEKL. V gave up 1 base and J gave up 6 bases, with 9 bases separating them. CDR3: CASSQAGRDEKLFF. The CDR3 DNA reads as TGCGCCAGCAGCCAAGCTGGGCGGGATGAAAAACTGTTTTTT.

The rearrangement uses TRBV30 and TRBJ2-7, with a possible D match to TRBD1 (6 bases). CDR3 size: 12 residues. The ends were cut back, 2 bases at V and 4 bases at J, with 9 bases in the middle. Germline CDR1 is GTSNPN and CDR2 is SVGIG (reference sequence). The CDR3 nucleotides are TGTGCCTGGAGTCAGGGGTCATACGAGCAGTACTTC. Its translation is CAWSQGSYEQYF.